This TCR beta chain stems from a study of blood T cell repertoires in COVID-19. At the level of the study: In each case, the material was cDNA or gDNA derived from T cells, B-cell-depleted T cells, or PBMCs.

CDR3 size: 17 residues. Original data processing: Reference gene primer amplification in the assay estimated nucleated cell counts. The method was immunoSEQ multiplex PCR; TCRdb's version includes in-frame clones alone and lacks a portion of them. The DNA gave D and trimming, while V, J and clone size come from that table. The repertoire has some 35,000 clones, approximately 90% of them found once; the top ten carry roughly 18%. The chain carries TRBV21-1 and TRBJ2-1; the table's TRBD2 call for D was not verified on the DNA. TRBV21-1 is termed a pseudogene. Sample: peripheral blood. This receptor was obtained from a man in his 70s with acute or convalescent COVID-19. CDR3 DNA: TGTGCCAGCAGCAAAGGGGGTAGCGGGAGCCGTGGGGATGAGCAGTTCTTC. Its translation is CASSKGGSGSRGDEQFF.